What follows are 18 T cell receptor beta chains derived from one specimen sequenced in a study of CD8 T cells in ankylosing spondylitis. General study results and limits: A motif of 7 to 9 highly homologous TCR beta variants was seen as apparently characteristic of ankylosing spondylitis blood.

TCRdb recomputed calls from the 5' RACE reads with MiXCR, one row per CDR3 protein. The sample has over 600,000 distinct CDR3 sequences; roughly 19% are singletons. Antigens of these TCRs are unknown. The sample was blood, either unsorted or a sorted T cell fraction (not recorded which). All receptors come from a male donor with ankylosing spondylitis.

This clonotype was picked up a small number of times. The chain recombines TRBV4-2 with TRBJ2-2; TRBD1 is a possible D gene (6 bases). The CDR3 spans 16 residues. Germline values: CDR1 LGHNA, CDR2 YNFKEQ. Trimming pared 1 base from V and 2 bases from J, leaving 11 bases between. Written as DNA, the CDR3 is TGTGCCAGCAGCCAAGTCGACAGGATAAACACCGGGGAGCTGTTTTTT. Amino acid sequence: CASSQVDRINTGELFF.

The V gene is TRBV5-1, the J gene TRBJ2-5; maybe TRBD2 (7 bases). The germline gives CDR1 SGHRS, CDR2 YFSETQ. V dropped 4 bases and J dropped 1 base, with 20 bases sitting between them. CDR3 size: 17 residues. The CDR3 DNA sequence: TGCGCCAGCAGCATAGGGGGGGCCAGCAGCTCCCAAGAGACCCAGTACTTC. Residues: CASSIGGASSSQETQYF.

The chain has TRBV19 and TRBJ2-1; 8 nucleotides line up with TRBD1. This CDR3 spans 14 amino acids. V lost 8 bases and J lost 4; bases outside the gene matches: 7. CDR1 is LNHDA and CDR2 is SQIVND in the germline V gene (reference sequence). CDR3 in DNA: TGTGCCAGTTCCGGACAGGGCCTTTACAATGAGCAGTTCTTC. This sequence encodes CASSGQGLYNEQFF. Filled out from reference TRBV19 and TRBJ2-1, the complete variable domain reads DGGITQSPKYLFRKEGQNVTLSCEQNLNHDAMYWYRQDPGQGLRLIYYSQIVNDFQKGDIAEGYSVSREKKESFPLTVTSAQKNPTAFYLCASSGQGLYNEQFFGPGTRLTVL.

This clonotype was observed a handful of times. CDR3 coding DNA: TGTGCCAGCAGCGTAGGCCCCGGACAGGGGGACTATGGCTACACCTTC. Encoded protein: CASSVGPGQGDYGYTF. The chain couples TRBV9 to TRBJ1-2; 10 nucleotides match TRBD1. This CDR3 is built from 16 residues. Looked up from germline, CDR1 is SGDLS and CDR2 is YYNGEE. With V trimmed by 0 bases and J by 3 bases, 5 bases remained unmatched.

The sample holds a few counts of this clonotype. The chain has TRBV5-1 and TRBJ1-2; maybe TRBD1 (5 bases). Trimming shortened V by 2 bases and J by 5 bases, and 16 bases separated the two germline ends. The CDR3 consists of 15 residues. CDR1 is SGHRS and CDR2 is YFSETQ in the germline V gene. The CDR3 DNA sequence: TGCGCCAGCAGCTTAGACAGACCTGGGACTTATGGCTACACCTTC. It yields the protein CASSLDRPGTYGYTF. Full variable domain (missing parts from reference TRBV5-1 and TRBJ1-2): KAGVTQTPRYLIKTRGQQVTLSCSPISGHRSVSWYQQTPGQGLQFLFEYFSETQRNKGNFPGRFSGRQFSNSRSEMNVSTLELGDSALYLCASSLDRPGTYGYTFGSGTRLTVV.

V and J are TRBV19 and TRBJ2-2; either TRBD1 or TRBD2 may supply D (5 bases each). Germline V gene sequence: CDR1 LNHDA, CDR2 SQIVND (reference sequence). V shed 9 bases and J shed 3 bases, with 14 bases lying between them. The CDR3 runs to 14 residues. The CDR3 nucleotides are TGTGCCAGCCCGGGACCTGGGGACACCGGGGAGCTGTTTTTT. Translating it yields CASPGPGDTGELFF.

The table lists this clonotype with a few counts. This chain connects TRBV29-1 to TRBJ2-5; D is uncertain. The length of the CDR3 is 12 residues. Trimming took off 6 bases at V and 1 base at J, with 9 bases between the two ends. The germline CDR1 and CDR2 sequences are SQVTM and ANQGSEA. The CDR3 sequence: CSVIGIQETQYF. In DNA form, the CDR3 reads TGCAGCGTGATCGGTATCCAAGAGACCCAGTACTTC.

This clonotype was seen more than once but under ten times. J is TRBJ1-1 and V is TRBV4-1; no clear D gene. The CDR3 has 13 residues. Trimming stripped 0 bases from V and 3 bases from J, with 5 bases between. Germline CDR1 reads MGHRA; CDR2 reads YSYEKL. As DNA, the CDR3 is TGCGCCAGCAGCCAAGAGGCTTACACTGAAGCTTTCTTT. Amino acids: CASSQEAYTEAFF.

This clonotype was found once. V usage is TRBV9 and J usage is TRBJ2-5; 10 bases align to TRBD2. J lost 5 bases, V lost 0 bases, and 13 bases had no gene match. Germline loops: CDR1 SGDLS, CDR2 YYNGEE. The CDR3 runs to 18 residues. In DNA form, the CDR3 reads TGTGCCAGCAGCGTAGGAGGGACTAGCGTTGTCTCCAGGGAGACCCAGTACTTC. The encoded protein is CASSVGGTSVVSRETQYF.

This clonotype has ten or more counts. The CDR3 coding sequence is TGTGCCAGCAGCTCGGACCGAAAGGGTGGCTACACCTTC. Residues: CASSSDRKGGYTF. The gene calls are TRBV7-8 and TRBJ1-2, with D unclear. V was trimmed by 4 bases and J by 7 bases, leaving 13 bases between them. From germline, CDR1 is SGHVS and CDR2 FQNEAQ. The CDR3 is made up of 13 amino acids. The complete variable domain, with remaining parts taken from reference TRBV7-8 and TRBJ1-2, reads GAGVSQSPRYKVAKRGQDVALRCDPISGHVSLFWYQQALGQGPEFLTYFQNEAQLDKSGLPSDRFFAERPEGSVSTLKIQRTQQEDSAVYLCASSSDRKGGYTFGSGTRLTVV.

This chain connects TRBV3-1 to TRBJ2-1; D uncertain. The V end lost 4 bases, the J end lost 5 bases, and 6 bases lay between the germline ends. CDR1 LGHDT and CDR2 YNNKEL come from the germline V gene (reference sequence). There are 12 residues in the CDR3. The CDR3 nucleotides read TGTGCCAGCAGCCGGGCCGACAATGAGCAGTTCTTC. As protein: CASSRADNEQFF.

This clonotype occurred a few times. This chain uses TRBV4-1 with TRBJ2-7, with D possibly TRBD2 on 6 matching bases. V lost 0 bases to trimming and J lost 3 bases, with 9 bases between them. CDR1 is MGHRA and CDR2 is YSYEKL in the germline V gene. This CDR3 contains 14 residues. DNA for the CDR3: TGCGCCAGCAGCCAAGAGGAGGGATACTACGAGCAGTACTTC. Protein product: CASSQEEGYYEQYF.

This clonotype was detected only a few times. CDR3 amino acids: CASSFILDGEQFF. Written as DNA, the CDR3 is TGTGCCAGCAGTTTTATCCTGGACGGGGAGCAGTTCTTC. The gene calls are TRBV27 and TRBJ2-1, with unresolved D. V lost 3 bases and J 10 bases, leaving 13 bases between the germline ends. Germline V gene sequence: CDR1 MNHEY, CDR2 SMNVEV (reference sequence). The CDR3 is 13 residues long.

The chain joins TRBV7-8 to TRBJ2-2; D might be TRBD1 or TRBD2, each matching 5 bases. The V end lost 5 bases, the J end lost 6 bases, and 22 bases lay between the germline ends. From germline, CDR1 is SGHVS and CDR2 FQNEAQ. The CDR3 is 17 residues long. The CDR3, as DNA: TGTGCCAGCAGCCTGGGTTTGCGAGGGGAAATGGCCGGGGAGCTGTTTTTT. It encodes CASSLGLRGEMAGELFF.

Concerning this clonotype: Mismatch with germline at one junction end may stem from a read error. The V and J genes are TRBV7-2 and TRBJ2-3; D is unclear. The CDR3 is 14 residues long. Germline CDR1 and CDR2: SGHTA and FQGNSA. Here the CDR3 DNA reads TGTGCCGGCAGCCCCTTTGGGCGGACAGATACGCAGTATTTT. Translated: CAGSPFGRTDTQYF.

The table lists this clonotype with a few counts. The chain couples TRBV15 to TRBJ1-5, with 8 bases identical to TRBD1. J lost 0 bases, V lost 0 bases, and 13 bases had no gene match. CDR1 LNHNV and CDR2 YYDKDF come from the germline V gene (reference sequence). The CDR3 is 20 residues long. CDR3 protein: CATSRDSGQGFSYSNQPQHF. CDR3 DNA: TGTGCCACCAGCAGAGATTCAGGACAGGGATTTTCTTATAGCAATCAGCCCCAGCATTTT.

The chain joins TRBV3-1 to TRBJ1-4; the D is unclear. Germline loops: CDR1 LGHDT, CDR2 YNNKEL (reference sequence). The CDR3 spans 14 residues. Trimming stripped 0 bases from V and 8 bases from J, with 10 bases between. The CDR3: CASSQDPGGEKLFF. CDR3 sequence (DNA): TGTGCCAGCAGCCAAGACCCCGGAGGAGAAAAACTGTTTTTT. The whole variable domain, remainder taken from reference TRBV3-1 and TRBJ1-4, is DTAVSQTPKYLVTQMGNDKSIKCEQNLGHDTMYWYKQDSKKFLKIMFSYNNKELIINETVPNRFSPKSPDKAHLNLHINSLELGDSAVYFCASSQDPGGEKLFFGSGTQLSVL.

This CDR3 is CASSPTANPGNTIYF. The CDR3 DNA follows: TGTGCCAGCAGTCCTACAGCAAATCCTGGAAACACCATATATTTT. The chain couples TRBV6-1 to TRBJ1-3; D gene unclear. CDR3 length: 15 amino acids. The germline V and J ends were trimmed by 5 bases and 2 bases, with 13 bases remaining between them. CDR1 and CDR2 (germline): MNHNS, SASEGT.